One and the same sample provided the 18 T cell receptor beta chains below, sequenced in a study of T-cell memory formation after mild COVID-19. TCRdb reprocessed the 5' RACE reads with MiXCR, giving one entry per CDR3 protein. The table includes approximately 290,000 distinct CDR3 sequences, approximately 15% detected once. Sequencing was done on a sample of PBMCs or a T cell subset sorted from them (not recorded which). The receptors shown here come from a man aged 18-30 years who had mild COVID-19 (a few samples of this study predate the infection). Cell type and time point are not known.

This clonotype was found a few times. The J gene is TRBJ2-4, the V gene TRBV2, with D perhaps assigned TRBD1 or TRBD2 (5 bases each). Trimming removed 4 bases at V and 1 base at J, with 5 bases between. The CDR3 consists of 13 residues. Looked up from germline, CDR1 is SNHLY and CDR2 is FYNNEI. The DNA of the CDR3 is TGTGCCAGCAGTGGGGGGGCCAAAAACATTCAGTACTTC. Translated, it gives CASSGGAKNIQYF.

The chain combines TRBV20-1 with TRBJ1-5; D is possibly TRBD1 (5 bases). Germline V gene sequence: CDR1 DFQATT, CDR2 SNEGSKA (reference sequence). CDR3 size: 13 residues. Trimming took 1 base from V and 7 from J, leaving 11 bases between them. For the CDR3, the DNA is TGCAGTGCTAGAGTGGCAGGGCGGCAGCCCCAGCATTTT. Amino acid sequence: CSARVAGRQPQHF.

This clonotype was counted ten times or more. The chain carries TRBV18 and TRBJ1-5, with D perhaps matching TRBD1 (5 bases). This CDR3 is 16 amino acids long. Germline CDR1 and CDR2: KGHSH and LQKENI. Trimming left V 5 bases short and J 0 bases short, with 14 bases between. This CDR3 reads CASSAGGVYSNQPQHF. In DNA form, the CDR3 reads TGTGCCAGCTCAGCCGGAGGGGTATATAGCAATCAGCCCCAGCATTTT.

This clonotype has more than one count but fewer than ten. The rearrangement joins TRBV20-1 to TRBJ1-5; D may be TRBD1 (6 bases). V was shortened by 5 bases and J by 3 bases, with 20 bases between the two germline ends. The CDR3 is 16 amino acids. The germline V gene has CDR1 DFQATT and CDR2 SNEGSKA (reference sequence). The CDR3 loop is CSARDKGRGINQPQHF. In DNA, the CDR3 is TGCAGTGCTCGGGACAAGGGACGGGGGATCAATCAGCCCCAGCATTTT.

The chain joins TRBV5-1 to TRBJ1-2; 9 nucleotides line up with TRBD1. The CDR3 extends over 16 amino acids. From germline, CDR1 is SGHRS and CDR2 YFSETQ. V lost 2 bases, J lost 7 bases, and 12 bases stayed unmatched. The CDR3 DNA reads TGCGCCAGCAGCTTCGCCGGGACAGGGAGTTTGGGTGGCTACACCTTC. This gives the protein CASSFAGTGSLGGYTF.

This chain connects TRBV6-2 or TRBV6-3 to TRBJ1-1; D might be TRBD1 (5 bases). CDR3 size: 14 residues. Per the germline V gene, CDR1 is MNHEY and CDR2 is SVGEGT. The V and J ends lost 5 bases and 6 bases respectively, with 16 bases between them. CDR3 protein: CASSPGPIIAEAFF. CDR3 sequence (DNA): TGTGCCAGCAGTCCGGGACCAATAATCGCTGAAGCTTTCTTT.

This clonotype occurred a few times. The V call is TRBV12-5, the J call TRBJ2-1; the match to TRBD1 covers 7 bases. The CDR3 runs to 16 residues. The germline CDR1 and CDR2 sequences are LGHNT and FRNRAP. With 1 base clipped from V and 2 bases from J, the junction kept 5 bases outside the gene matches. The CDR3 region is CASGLGDSPTYNEQFF. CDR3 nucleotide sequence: TGTGCTAGTGGTTTGGGGGACAGCCCGACCTACAATGAGCAGTTCTTC.

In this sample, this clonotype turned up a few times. The CDR3 sequence is CASSPEPTRWFF. CDR3 DNA sequence: TGTGCCAGCAGCCCGGAACCCACTCGCTGGTTCTTC. This rearrangement joins TRBV28 to TRBJ2-1, with D hard to call. V was cut by 6 bases and J by 15 bases, with 18 bases left in between. The CDR3 runs 12 residues. In germline, CDR1 is MDHEN, CDR2 SYDVKM.

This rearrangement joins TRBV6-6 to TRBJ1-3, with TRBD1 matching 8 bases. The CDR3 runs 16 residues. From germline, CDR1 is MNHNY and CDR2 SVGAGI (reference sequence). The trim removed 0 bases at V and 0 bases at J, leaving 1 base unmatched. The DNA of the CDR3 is TGTGCCAGCAGTTACTCCGGGACAGGCTCTGGAAACACCATATATTTT. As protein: CASSYSGTGSGNTIYF.

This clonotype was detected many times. DNA of the CDR3: TGCGCCAGCAGCTTAAACTCGGGGGTCGATGAGCAGTTCTTC. Residues: CASSLNSGVDEQFF. This chain links TRBV5-1 with TRBJ2-1; a possible D gene is TRBD2 (6 bases). Germline V gene data show CDR1 as SGHRS and CDR2 as YFSETQ. The V end lost 2 bases, the J end lost 8 bases, and 14 bases lay between the germline ends. This CDR3 is built from 14 residues.

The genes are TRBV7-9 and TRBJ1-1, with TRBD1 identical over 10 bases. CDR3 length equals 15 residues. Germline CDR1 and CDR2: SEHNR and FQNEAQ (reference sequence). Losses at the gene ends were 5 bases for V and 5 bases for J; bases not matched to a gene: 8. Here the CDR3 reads CASSQGQGRETEAFF. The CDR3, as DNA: TGTGCCAGCAGCCAGGGACAGGGGCGTGAAACTGAAGCTTTCTTT.

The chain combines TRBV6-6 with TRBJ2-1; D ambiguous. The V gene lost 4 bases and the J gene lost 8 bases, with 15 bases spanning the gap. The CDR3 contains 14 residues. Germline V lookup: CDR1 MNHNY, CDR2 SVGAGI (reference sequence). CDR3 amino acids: CASSSSGRPDEQFF. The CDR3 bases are TGTGCCAGCAGTTCCTCTGGGCGCCCGGATGAGCAGTTCTTC.

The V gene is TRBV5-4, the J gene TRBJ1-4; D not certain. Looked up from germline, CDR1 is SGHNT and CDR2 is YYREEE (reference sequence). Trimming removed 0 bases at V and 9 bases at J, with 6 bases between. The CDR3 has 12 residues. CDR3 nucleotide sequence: TGTGCCAGCAGCTTGGTGGGCCAAAAACTGTTTTTT. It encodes CASSLVGQKLFF.

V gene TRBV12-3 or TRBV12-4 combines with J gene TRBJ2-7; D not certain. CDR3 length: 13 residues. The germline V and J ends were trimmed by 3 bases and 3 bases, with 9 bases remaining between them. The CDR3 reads CASSFGLNYEQYV. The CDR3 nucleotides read TGTGCCAGCAGTTTTGGGCTGAACTACGAGCAGTACGTC.

The CDR3 is CASSTEGGPYYEQYF. CDR3 coding DNA: TGCGCCAGCAGCACCGAAGGAGGGCCCTACTACGAGCAGTACTTC. The V call is TRBV5-1, the J call TRBJ2-7; D is perhaps TRBD2 (6 bases). Germline V gene data show CDR1 as SGHRS and CDR2 as YFSETQ. This CDR3 is built from 15 residues. Trimming cost V 4 bases and J 3 bases, with 17 bases left between them.

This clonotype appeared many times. CDR3 residues: CASSQSSSYNEQFF. CDR3 in DNA: TGCGCCAGCAGCCAGTCGAGCTCCTACAATGAGCAGTTCTTC. This chain uses TRBV4-3 with TRBJ2-1, with D unresolved. V lost 3 bases, J lost 0 bases, and 6 bases lay in between. The CDR3 totals 14 residues. Looked up from germline, CDR1 is LGHNA and CDR2 is YSLEER.

CDR3 sequence (DNA): TGTGCCAGCAGCCGACAGACGGAGGGGATCGGGTACACCTTC. Protein: CASSRQTEGIGYTF. The V gene is TRBV12-3 or TRBV12-4, the J gene TRBJ1-2; TRBD1 is a possible D gene (5 bases). The V gene lost 6 bases and the J gene lost 11 bases, with 22 bases spanning the gap. The CDR3 loop spans 14 amino acids.

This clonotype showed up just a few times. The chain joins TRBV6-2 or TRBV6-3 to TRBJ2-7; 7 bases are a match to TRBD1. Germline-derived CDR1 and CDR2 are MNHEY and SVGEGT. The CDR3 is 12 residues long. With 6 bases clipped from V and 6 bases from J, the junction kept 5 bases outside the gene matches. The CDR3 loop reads CASSQTGFEQYV. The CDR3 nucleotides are TGTGCCAGCAGCCAGACAGGGTTCGAGCAGTACGTC.